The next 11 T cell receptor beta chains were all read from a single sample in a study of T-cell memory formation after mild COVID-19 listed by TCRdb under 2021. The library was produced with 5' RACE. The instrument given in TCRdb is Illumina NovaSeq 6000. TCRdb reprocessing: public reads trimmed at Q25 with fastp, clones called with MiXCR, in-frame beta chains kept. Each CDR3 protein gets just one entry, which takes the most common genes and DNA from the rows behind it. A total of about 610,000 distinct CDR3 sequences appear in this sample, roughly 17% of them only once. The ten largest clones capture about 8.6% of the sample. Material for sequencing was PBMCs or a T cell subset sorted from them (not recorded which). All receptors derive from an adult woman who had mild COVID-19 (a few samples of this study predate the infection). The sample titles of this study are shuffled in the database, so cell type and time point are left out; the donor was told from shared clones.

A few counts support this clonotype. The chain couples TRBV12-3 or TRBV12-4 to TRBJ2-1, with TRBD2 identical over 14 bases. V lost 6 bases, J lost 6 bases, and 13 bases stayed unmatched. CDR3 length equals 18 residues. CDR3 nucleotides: TGTGCCAGCAGCCCCGGGACTAGCGGGAGCTACCCGGTCAATGAGCAGTTCTTC. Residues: CASSPGTSGSYPVNEQFF.

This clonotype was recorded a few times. The CDR3, as DNA: TGTGCCAGCCACGGCGTCTTTGGACATCATTCCTACGAGCAGTACTTC. Its protein is CASHGVFGHHSYEQYF. The J gene is TRBJ2-7, the V gene TRBV6-2 or TRBV6-3, with D tentatively TRBD1 (5 bases). The germline V gene has CDR1 MNHEY and CDR2 SVGEGT. The V end lost 8 bases, the J end lost 1 base, and 21 bases lay between the germline ends. The CDR3 loop spans 16 amino acids.

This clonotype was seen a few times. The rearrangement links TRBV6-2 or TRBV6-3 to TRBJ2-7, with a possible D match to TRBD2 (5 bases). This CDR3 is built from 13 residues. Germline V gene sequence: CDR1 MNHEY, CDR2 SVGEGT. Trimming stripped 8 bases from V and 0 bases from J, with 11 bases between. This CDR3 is CASGGFPSYEQYF. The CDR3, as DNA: TGTGCCAGCGGAGGTTTTCCCTCCTACGAGCAGTACTTC.

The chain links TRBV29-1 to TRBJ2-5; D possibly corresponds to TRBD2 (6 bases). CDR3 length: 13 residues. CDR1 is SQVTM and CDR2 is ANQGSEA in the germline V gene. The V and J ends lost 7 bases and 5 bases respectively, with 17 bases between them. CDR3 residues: CSAPRGSEETQYF. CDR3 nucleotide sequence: TGCAGCGCCCCTCGGGGGTCGGAGGAGACCCAGTACTTC.

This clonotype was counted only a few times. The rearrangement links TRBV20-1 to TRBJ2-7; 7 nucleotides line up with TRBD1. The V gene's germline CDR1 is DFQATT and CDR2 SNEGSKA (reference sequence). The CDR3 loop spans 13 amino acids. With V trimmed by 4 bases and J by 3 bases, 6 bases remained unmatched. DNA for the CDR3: TGCAGTGCTACCGGGACAGAAAACTACGAGCAGTACTTC. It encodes CSATGTENYEQYF.

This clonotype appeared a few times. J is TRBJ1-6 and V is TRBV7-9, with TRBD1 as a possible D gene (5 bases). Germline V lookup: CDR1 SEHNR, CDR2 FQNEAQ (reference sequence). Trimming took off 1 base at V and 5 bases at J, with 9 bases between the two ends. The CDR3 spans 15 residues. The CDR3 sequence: CASSLGGVDNSPLHF. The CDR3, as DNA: TGTGCCAGCAGCTTAGGAGGGGTGGATAATTCACCCCTCCACTTT.

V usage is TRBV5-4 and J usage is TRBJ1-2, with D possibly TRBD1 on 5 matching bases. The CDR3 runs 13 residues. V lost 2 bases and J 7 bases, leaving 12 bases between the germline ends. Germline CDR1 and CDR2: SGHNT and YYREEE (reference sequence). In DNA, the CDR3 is TGTGCCAGCAGCTTTGGAGGGGAACGTGGCTACACCTTC. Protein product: CASSFGGERGYTF.

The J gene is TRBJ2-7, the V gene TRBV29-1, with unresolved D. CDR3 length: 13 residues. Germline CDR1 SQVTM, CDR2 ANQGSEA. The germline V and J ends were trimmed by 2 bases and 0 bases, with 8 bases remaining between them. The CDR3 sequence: CSVEKESSYEQYF. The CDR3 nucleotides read TGCAGCGTTGAAAAGGAGAGCTCCTACGAGCAGTACTTC.

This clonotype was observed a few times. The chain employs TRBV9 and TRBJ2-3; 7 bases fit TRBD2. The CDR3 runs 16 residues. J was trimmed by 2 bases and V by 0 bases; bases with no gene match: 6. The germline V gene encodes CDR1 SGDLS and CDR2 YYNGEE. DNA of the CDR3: TGTGCCAGCAGCGTAGAAGGAGGGAGGGCCACAGATACGCAGTATTTT. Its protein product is CASSVEGGRATDTQYF.

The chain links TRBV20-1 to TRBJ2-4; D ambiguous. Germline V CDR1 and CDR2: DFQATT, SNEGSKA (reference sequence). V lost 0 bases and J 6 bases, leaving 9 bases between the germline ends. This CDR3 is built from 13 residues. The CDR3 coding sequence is TGCAGTGCTAGAGAGCCGATAGGAAACATTCAGTACTTC. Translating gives CSAREPIGNIQYF.

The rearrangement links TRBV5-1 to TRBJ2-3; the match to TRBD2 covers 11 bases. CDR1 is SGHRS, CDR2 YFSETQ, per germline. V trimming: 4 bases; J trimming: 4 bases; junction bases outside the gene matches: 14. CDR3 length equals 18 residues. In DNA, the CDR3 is TGCGCCAGCAGCGTCTCCTCGACTAGCGGGACGAACGCAGATACGCAGTATTTT. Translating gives CASSVSSTSGTNADTQYF.